The rows below give T cell receptor beta chains drawn from one sample of a study of T-cell reconstitution after alpha-beta-depleted transplantation in children. TCRdb re-called the PCR reads with MiXCR, one entry per CDR3 protein. The repertoire has around 190,000 distinct CDR3 sequences, about 6.6% of them found once; the top ten carry less than 7%. The specimen was PBMCs, collected before TCRalphabeta/CD19-depleted stem cell transplant. Receptors originate from a boy aged 2 to 10 with acute lymphoblastic leukemia, due to receive a stem cell transplant. CDR3s leave out the opening cysteine and the closing phenylalanine or tryptophan.

TRBV27 ASSLHRGTEAF
TRBV28 ATLGTHRYSYEQY
TRBV12-5 ASGLRVLSKNIQY
TRBV6-2/TRBV6-3 ASSLRTGEMNTEAF
TRBV5-1 ASSPGQGMNTEAF
TRBV12-3/TRBV12-4 ASSLNGQGNQPQH
TRBV6-5 ASSHPTGAKGYT
TRBV28 ASSPPPGDTQY
TRBV10-3 AISELRRVYGNTIY
TRBV20-1 SAREPQGVTDTQY
TRBV6-1 ASSALANTGELF
TRBV29-1 SVGPGSNQPQH
TRBV10-3 AIRDGNQPQH
TRBV7-2 ASSIRGDQPQH
TRBV5-1 ASSLVLGGPSADTQY
TRBV18 ASSPFKSQGNGANVLT
TRBV7-2 ASTPPNVGTGELF
TRBV6-2/TRBV6-3 ASLKGLVD
TRBV7-2 ATSFLYEQY
TRBV18 ASSPPDRVNYEQY
TRBV10-1 ASSGRLAGGSNTGELF
TRBV10-3 AISELLAGYNEQF
TRBV29-1 SAGRDGATDTQY
TRBV28 ASSLGDRGASAGELF
TRBV9 ASSVNRGGANYGYT
TRBV14 ASSPRLVSSYNEQF
TRBV12-3/TRBV12-4 ASSFQTVNTEAF
TRBV11-1 ASSLDPGLAGWGQETQY
TRBV7-8 ASSPGTGGHQPQH
TRBV7-8 ASSLAGQGSSYNEQF
TRBV7-2 ASSSSSGGYEQY
TRBV5-1 ASSFGGAPKPPNEQY
TRBV28 ASARPPSTGELF
TRBV4-2 ASSQGGPKDETQY
TRBV3-1 ASSQASFCLLVDEQF
TRBV7-6 ASTLPTPPTGGSMYEQY
TRBV10-1 ASSGKGSGANVLT
TRBV3-1 ASSQRPDTEGGELF
TRBV5-1 ASSLGPARGTGELF
TRBV12-3/TRBV12-4 ASTAQGAGQPQH
TRBV27 ASTLKPYTGELF
TRBV6-1 ASSRRHSNYEQY
TRBV6-2/TRBV6-3 ASSSRGRQLTDTQY
TRBV20-1 SAGYRVGTDTQY
TRBV5-5 ASSLEDRGPYGYT
TRBV28 ASSPIPTVLGTQY
TRBV28 ASSRPRGAGGNEQF
TRBV9 ASSVGTSGRTETQY
TRBV11-2 ASSFFAGGAGWNQPQH